This T cell receptor beta chain comes out of a study of T cells in localized non-small cell lung cancer. Libraries were prepared by immunoSEQ multiplex PCR; TCRdb keeps only in-frame clonotypes and omits some of them. The sample holds fewer than 40,000 clones, around 84% seen once. The sequence came from an older male donor with stage II squamous cell lung carcinoma. Sequences were derived from peripheral blood, sampled before any cancer treatment.

The CDR3: CASSLVGSYTF. CDR3 sequence (DNA): TGTGCCAGCAGCTTGGTTGGCTCCTACACCTTC. The J gene is TRBJ1-2, the V gene TRBV5-6, with unresolved D. The CDR3 length is 11 residues. Germline V CDR1 and CDR2: SGHDT, YYEEEE. V lost 0 bases to trimming and J lost 10 bases, with 7 bases between them.